Listed below are T cell receptor beta chains from one sample, sequenced in a study of T cell clones after liver transplantation. Sequenced by immunoSEQ multiplex PCR; TCRdb stores in-frame clones only, minus some. The sample has 50,000 to 60,000 clones, more than 70% seen once. The sequencing used CD4+ T cells from blood, collected at the 22-month timepoint. The receptor source for this set is a human patient who received a liver transplant. Some of the T cells may derive from the graft donor. CDR3s include the opening cysteine and the closing phenylalanine or tryptophan. The D gene is left open where the match is weak. Clone size, where shown, is once, few, many, or a class for clones that have expanded.

clone size | D gene | J gene | V gene | CDR3 protein | CDR3 DNA
. | TRBD2 | TRBJ2-5 | TRBV30 | CACSGGETQYF | TGTGCCTGTAGCGGGGGTGAGACCCAGTACTTC
. | . | TRBJ1-1 | TRBV7-3 | CASSLQGGWNTEAFF | TGTGCCAGCAGCTTACAAGGGGGTTGGAACACTGAAGCTTTCTTT
. | TRBD2 | TRBJ2-1 | TRBV10-2 | CARTSGGYNEQFF | TGCGCCAGGACTAGCGGGGGGTATAATGAGCAGTTCTTC
few | TRBD2 | TRBJ2-2 | TRBV7-2 | CASSFGSGGAGGELFF | TGTGCCAGCAGCTTCGGTAGCGGGGGGGCCGGCGGGGAGCTGTTTTTT
. | . | TRBJ2-7 | TRBV28 | CASRNAMGTRNEQYF | TGTGCCAGCAGGAACGCAATGGGGACTCGCAACGAGCAGTACTTC
. | . | TRBJ2-2 | TRBV9 | CASSVRQDANTGELFF | TGTGCCAGCAGCGTTAGACAGGACGCGAACACCGGGGAGCTGTTTTTT
few | . | TRBJ1-1 | TRBV19 | CASRPLEGRTEAFF | TGTGCCAGTAGACCCTTGGAGGGGAGGACTGAAGCTTTCTTT
. | TRBD1 | TRBJ2-3 | TRBV7-9 | CASSSQGESTDTQYF | TGTGCCAGCAGCTCACAGGGGGAGAGCACAGATACGCAGTATTTT
. | . | TRBJ1-2 | TRBV29-1 | CSVERHNYGYTF | TGCAGCGTTGAAAGGCATAACTATGGCTACACCTTC
. | . | TRBJ2-2 | TRBV6-5 | CASREQGPGELFF | TGTGCCAGCAGAGAACAGGGCCCCGGGGAGCTGTTTTTT
. | . | TRBJ1-2 | TRBV7-2 | CASSLDDGWYGYTF | TGTGCCAGCAGCTTAGACGACGGCTGGTATGGCTACACCTTC
. | . | TRBJ1-5 | TRBV30 | CAWSFTGRNQPQHF | TGTGCCTGGAGCTTTACAGGGAGAAATCAGCCCCAGCATTTT
. | TRBD2 | TRBJ2-7 | TRBV7-3 | CASSASGGESYEQYF | TGTGCCAGCAGCGCTAGCGGGGGAGAGTCCTACGAGCAGTACTTC
. | . | TRBJ1-6 | TRBV5-1 | CASSEGGIYSPLHF | TGCGCCAGCAGCGAGGGAGGGATCTATTCACCCCTCCACTTT
. | . | TRBJ1-1 | TRBV5-5 | CASSLLDIMNTEAFF | TGTGCCAGCAGCCTACTAGATATCATGAACACTGAAGCTTTCTTT
few | TRBD2 | TRBJ2-6 | TRBV19 | CASSSERGGLGANVLTF | TGTGCCAGTAGTAGTGAGCGGGGGGGCCTTGGGGCCAACGTCCTGACTTTC
. | . | TRBJ1-1 | TRBV10-3 | CAISEIAKGPNTEAFF | TGTGCCATCAGTGAGATAGCGAAGGGCCCTAACACTGAAGCTTTCTTT
. | . | TRBJ1-2 | TRBV7-2 | CASSPDSYGYTF | TGTGCCAGCAGCCCCGACTCTTATGGCTACACCTTC
. | . | TRBJ1-5 | TRBV29-1 | CSVGEGGNQPQHF | TGCAGCGTTGGTGAGGGAGGCAATCAGCCCCAGCATTTT
few | TRBD1 | TRBJ1-2 | TRBV7-9 | CASSIGQGAEGYTF | TGTGCCAGCAGCATTGGACAGGGGGCAGAGGGCTACACCTTC
. | TRBD2 | TRBJ2-5 | TRBV4-1 | CASSLRGGETQYF | TGCGCCAGCAGCCTTAGGGGAGGGGAGACCCAGTACTTC
. | . | TRBJ1-1 | TRBV30 | CAWSKGRRTEAFF | TGTGCCTGGAGTAAAGGGCGCCGGACTGAAGCTTTCTTT
. | TRBD1 | TRBJ1-2 | TRBV19 | CASSIDYRDRGIYGYTF | TGTGCCAGTAGTATAGATTATCGGGACAGGGGAATCTATGGCTACACCTTC